This TCR beta chain was recorded in a study of blood T cell repertoires in COVID-19. Sequenced by immunoSEQ multiplex PCR; TCRdb stores in-frame clones only, minus some. The sample carries under 150,000 clones, 76% recorded once. The sequence came from a man between 60 and 75 years old with acute or convalescent COVID-19. Sequencing input: peripheral blood.

CDR3 sequence: CASSSAPGTSGYNEQFF. The DNA of the CDR3 is TGTGCCAGCAGCTCAGCGCCCGGGACTAGCGGATACAATGAGCAGTTCTTC. The chain uses TRBV7-9 and TRBJ2-1; 11 positions match TRBD2. The length of the CDR3 is 17 residues. Germline CDR1 and CDR2: SEHNR and FQNEAQ (reference sequence). V lost 4 bases, J lost 4 bases, and 9 bases stayed unmatched.